Presented here are 17 T cell receptor beta chains from one specimen sequenced in a study of shared clonotypes between healthy human individuals. The naive CD8 population came from CD45RO-negative cells selected for CCR7, without terminally differentiated effector memory CD45RA+ cells. The data were produced by immunoSEQ multiplex PCR, yet TCRdb's version contains in-frame clones alone and is incomplete. Of roughly 810,000 clones listed, 95% to 97% are singletons. The sequencing input was naive CD8+ T cells sorted from blood. These receptors were taken from a man aged 25-40 years in good health.

This sequence joins TRBV7-2 and TRBJ2-1; 14 bases agree with TRBD2. There are 16 residues in the CDR3. Germline loops: CDR1 SGHTA, CDR2 FQGNSA. The trim removed 5 bases at V and 9 bases at J, leaving 9 bases unmatched. The CDR3 loop is CASSEGLAGVYGEQFF. DNA of the CDR3: TGTGCCAGCAGCGAGGGACTAGCGGGAGTGTATGGTGAGCAGTTCTTC.

The genes are TRBV7-3 and TRBJ2-1, with a tentative D call TRBD2 (6 bases). Germline loops: CDR1 SGHTA, CDR2 FQGTGA. CDR3 length equals 15 residues. The V end was cut by 1 base, the J end by 4 bases, with 11 bases between. The CDR3 region has the DNA TGTGCCAGCAGCTTAAATGGCGGGAATTACAATGAGCAGTTCTTC. It encodes CASSLNGGNYNEQFF. The whole variable domain, remainder taken from reference TRBV7-3 and TRBJ2-1, is GAGVSQTPSNKVTEKGKYVELRCDPISGHTALYWYRQSLGQGPEFLIYFQGTGAADDSGLPNDRFFAVRPEGSVSTLKIQRTERGDSAVYLCASSLNGGNYNEQFFGPGTRLTVL.

This rearrangement joins TRBV5-1 to TRBJ1-2; a weak D match, TRBD1 (5 bases). The CDR3 has 18 residues. CDR1 and CDR2 (germline): SGHRS, YFSETQ. V dropped 0 bases and J dropped 4 bases, with 22 bases sitting between them. CDR3 sequence (DNA): TGCGCCAGCAGCTTGGAGTGGTCGCAGGGCGCTTTGGGCTATGGCTACACCTTC. Its translation is CASSLEWSQGALGYGYTF.

The chain recombines TRBV5-1 with TRBJ2-1, with 9 nucleotides matching TRBD2. V lost 4 bases to trimming and J lost 8 bases; unmatched junction nucleotides: 7. The CDR3 totals 14 residues. CDR1 and CDR2 from the germline V gene are SGHRS and YFSETQ. This CDR3 is CASSGREGLDEQFF. CDR3 nucleotide sequence: TGCGCCAGCAGCGGGCGGGAGGGTCTGGATGAGCAGTTCTTC.

The chain has TRBV7-9 and TRBJ2-2; D is unclear. The CDR3 contains 16 residues. CDR1 SEHNR and CDR2 FQNEAQ come from the germline V gene (reference sequence). Between the trimmed V and J ends, which lost 5 bases and 5 bases, there was a span of 18 bases. For the CDR3, the DNA is TGTGCCAGCAGCCAGTCGGGCCACTGGGGTACCGGGGAGCTGTTTTTT. Its protein product is CASSQSGHWGTGELFF.

This chain joins TRBV15 and TRBJ2-5, with TRBD2 identical over 8 bases. V shed 0 bases, J shed 7 bases, and the junction held 4 bases outside the gene matches. Looked up from germline, CDR1 is LNHNV and CDR2 is YYDKDF (reference sequence). This CDR3 spans 14 amino acids. CDR3 coding DNA: TGTGCCACCAGCAGAGATAAGAGCGGGAGGACCCAGTACTTC. This sequence encodes CATSRDKSGRTQYF.

V usage is TRBV27 and J usage is TRBJ2-5; 7 bases map to TRBD1. Trimming cost V 4 bases and J 2 bases; bases outside gene matches: 4. The CDR3 has 14 residues. The germline gives CDR1 MNHEY, CDR2 SMNVEV (reference sequence). CDR3 nucleotide sequence: TGTGCCAGCAGTTCGAGGGGGCGGCAAGAGACCCAGTACTTC. Translation gives CASSSRGRQETQYF.

The chain couples TRBV29-1 to TRBJ2-7, with unresolved D. The CDR3 loop spans 14 amino acids. Germline CDR1 and CDR2: SQVTM and ANQGSEA. V lost 0 bases and J 2 bases, leaving 11 bases between the germline ends. The chain's CDR3 is CSVEDRNTAYEQYF. CDR3 in DNA: TGCAGCGTTGAAGATCGGAACACCGCCTACGAGCAGTACTTC.

The rearrangement uses TRBV11-2 and TRBJ2-3; 11 nucleotides agree with TRBD2. CDR3 size: 18 residues. CDR1 and CDR2 (germline): SGHAT, FQNNGV. The ends lost 5 bases at V and 0 bases at J; junction bases unmatched: 10. In DNA, the CDR3 is TGTGCCAGCAGCCAACTAGCGGGAGAGGGGCCTAGCACAGATACGCAGTATTTT. As protein: CASSQLAGEGPSTDTQYF.

This rearrangement joins TRBV18 to TRBJ2-3; D is ambiguous. V lost 5 bases and J lost 2, with 17 bases in between. Germline lookup yields CDR1 KGHSH and CDR2 LQKENI. This CDR3 contains 16 residues. The CDR3 sequence is CASSGLGEEDTDTQYF. The CDR3, as DNA: TGTGCCAGCTCAGGGTTAGGAGAAGAGGACACAGATACGCAGTATTTT.

The rearrangement uses TRBV5-1 and TRBJ2-3; D unclear. CDR3 length: 14 amino acids. Germline V gives CDR1 SGHRS, CDR2 YFSETQ. V gave up 0 bases and J gave up 2 bases, with 7 bases separating them. The CDR3 spells CASSLEQSTDTQYF. CDR3 nucleotide sequence: TGCGCCAGCAGCTTGGAACAGTCCACAGATACGCAGTATTTT.

This rearrangement joins TRBV19 to TRBJ2-7; TRBD1 is a possible D gene (5 bases). The V end lost 1 base, the J end lost 2 bases, and 12 bases lay between the germline ends. The CDR3 has 15 amino acids. Germline V gene data show CDR1 as LNHDA and CDR2 as SQIVND (reference sequence). The CDR3 spells CASSIAQASTYEQYF. As DNA, the CDR3 is TGTGCCAGTAGTATAGCACAGGCATCTACCTACGAGCAGTACTTC.

This chain uses TRBV6-5 with TRBJ2-7, with 8 bases aligning to TRBD1. The CDR3 is 15 residues long. After removal of 5 bases from V and 10 bases from J, the junction contained 16 bases not matched to a gene. Germline V gene data show CDR1 as MNHEY and CDR2 as SVGAGI. The CDR3 DNA reads TGTGCCAGCAGTACCCCTAGGACAGGGAGGTTCGAACAGTACTTC. Translating it yields CASSTPRTGRFEQYF.

This chain uses TRBV9 with TRBJ2-1; 8 positions match TRBD2. Germline V gene data show CDR1 as SGDLS and CDR2 as YYNGEE. This CDR3 has 15 residues. Germline trimming cut 5 bases from V and 6 bases from J; bases unmatched to any gene: 10. The DNA for the CDR3 is TGTGCCAGCAGGGCCGGTTGGACTAGCTCCAATGAGCAGTTCTTC. Its translation: CASRAGWTSSNEQFF.

Regarding this clone: Other nucleotide sequences in the sample specify the same CDR3. The chain links TRBV2 to TRBJ2-7; TRBD2 is a possible D gene (6 bases). V dropped 6 bases and J dropped 6 bases, with 15 bases sitting between them. Looked up from germline, CDR1 is SNHLY and CDR2 is FYNNEI. The CDR3 has 13 residues. DNA of the CDR3: TGTGCCAGCAGGGGACTCGCTGGGCTCGAGCAGTACTTC. Protein product: CASRGLAGLEQYF.

The sample holds one count of this clone. J is TRBJ1-5 and V is TRBV13; no reliable D call. Trimming pared 5 bases from V and 5 bases from J, leaving 7 bases between. This CDR3 region has 12 residues. The germline V gene encodes CDR1 PRHDT and CDR2 FYEKMQ (reference sequence). CDR3 residues: CASSAGDQPQHF. For the CDR3, the DNA is TGTGCCAGCAGCGCGGGTGATCAGCCCCAGCATTTT.

As regards this clone: Other DNA sequences in this specimen translate into the identical CDR3. The chain uses TRBV7-9 and TRBJ2-7, with D possibly matching TRBD2 (6 bases). Germline V gene data show CDR1 as SEHNR and CDR2 as FQNEAQ (reference sequence). V was clipped by 3 bases and J by 1 base, with 7 bases between them. This CDR3 spans 13 amino acids. For the CDR3, the DNA is TGTGCCAGCAGCTTTGGGGGGTCCTACGAGCAGTACTTC. This sequence encodes CASSFGGSYEQYF.